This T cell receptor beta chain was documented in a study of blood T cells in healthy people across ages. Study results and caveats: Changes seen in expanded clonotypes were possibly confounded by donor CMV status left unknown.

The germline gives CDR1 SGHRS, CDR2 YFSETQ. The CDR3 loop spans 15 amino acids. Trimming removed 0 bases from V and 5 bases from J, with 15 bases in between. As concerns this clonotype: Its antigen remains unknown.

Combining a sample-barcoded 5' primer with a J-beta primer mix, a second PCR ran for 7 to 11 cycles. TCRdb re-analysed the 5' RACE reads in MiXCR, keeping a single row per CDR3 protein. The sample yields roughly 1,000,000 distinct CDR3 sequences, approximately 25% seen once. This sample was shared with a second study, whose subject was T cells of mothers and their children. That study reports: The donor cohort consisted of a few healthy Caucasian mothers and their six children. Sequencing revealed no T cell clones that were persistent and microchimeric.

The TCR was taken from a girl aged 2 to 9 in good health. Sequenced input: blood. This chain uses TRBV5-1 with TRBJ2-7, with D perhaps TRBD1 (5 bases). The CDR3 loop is CASSLAMPGKDEQYF. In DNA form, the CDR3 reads TGCGCCAGCAGCTTGGCCATGCCAGGGAAGGACGAGCAGTACTTC.